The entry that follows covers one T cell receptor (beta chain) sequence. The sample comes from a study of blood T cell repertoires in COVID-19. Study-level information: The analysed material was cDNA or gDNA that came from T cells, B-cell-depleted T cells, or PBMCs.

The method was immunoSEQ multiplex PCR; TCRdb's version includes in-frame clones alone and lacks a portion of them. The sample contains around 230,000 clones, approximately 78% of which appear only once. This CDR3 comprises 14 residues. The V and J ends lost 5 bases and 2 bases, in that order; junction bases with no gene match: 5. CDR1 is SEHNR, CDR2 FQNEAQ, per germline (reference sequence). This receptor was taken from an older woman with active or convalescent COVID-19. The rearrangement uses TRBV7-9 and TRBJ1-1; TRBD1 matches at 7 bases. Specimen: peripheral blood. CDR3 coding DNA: TGTGCCAGCAGCCAATGGGACAGAAACACTGAAGCTTTCTTT. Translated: CASSQWDRNTEAFF.